A selection of T cell receptor beta chains follows, all from one sample in a study of T cell responses to AZD1222 COVID-19 vaccine. TCRdb's copy holds only in-frame clones and misses some; the assay was immunoSEQ multiplex PCR. The profile shows tens of thousands of clones, around 85% of them singletons. The starting material was peripheral blood, obtained 28 days after the second AZD1222 dose. The source of these receptors is an adult who received the AZD1222 COVID-19 vaccine. Both conserved end residues are part of each CDR3. The order of the fields is CDR3 protein, CDR3 DNA, D gene, V gene, J gene, clone size. The D gene is left open where the match is weak. Expanded clones get a size class; other rows say once, few or many, or leave the size out.

CDR3aa: CASKGGARTDTQYF; CDR3nt: TGTGCCAGCAAAGGAGGGGCAAGGACAGATACGCAGTATTTT; d_gene: NA; v_gene: TRBV6-5; j_gene: TRBJ2-3; abundance: NA
CDR3aa: CASSLAGICLAKNIQYF; CDR3nt: TGTGCCAGCAGCTTAGCAGGGATTTGCCTAGCCAAAAACATTCAGTACTTC; d_gene: NA; v_gene: TRBV7-3; j_gene: TRBJ2-4; abundance: once
CDR3aa: CASSLDRGGGYTF; CDR3nt: TGTGCCAGCAGCCTAGACAGGGGAGGTGGCTACACCTTC; d_gene: TRBD1; v_gene: TRBV7-2; j_gene: TRBJ1-2; abundance: NA
CDR3aa: CASSPGGLYYEQYF; CDR3nt: TGTGCCAGCAGCCCGGGGGGACTTTACTACGAGCAGTACTTC; d_gene: TRBD2; v_gene: TRBV28; j_gene: TRBJ2-7; abundance: NA
CDR3aa: CASSAGTTSSDEQFF; CDR3nt: TGTGCCAGCAGCGCCGGGACTACCTCTTCGGATGAGCAGTTCTTC; d_gene: TRBD2; v_gene: TRBV9; j_gene: TRBJ2-1; abundance: few
CDR3aa: CASSLVFVTDTQYF; CDR3nt: TGCGCCAGCAGCTTGGTTTTTGTCACAGATACGCAGTATTTT; d_gene: NA; v_gene: TRBV5-1; j_gene: TRBJ2-3; abundance: NA
CDR3aa: CASSLDRDFNYGYTF; CDR3nt: TGTGCCAGCAGCTTAGACAGGGACTTTAACTATGGCTACACCTTC; d_gene: NA; v_gene: TRBV7-2; j_gene: TRBJ1-2; abundance: once
CDR3aa: CASSLAGRGSYEQYF; CDR3nt: TGTGCCAGCAGCTTAGCTGGGAGGGGGTCCTACGAGCAGTACTTC; d_gene: NA; v_gene: TRBV11-3; j_gene: TRBJ2-7; abundance: NA
CDR3aa: CASSPRVVAGELFF; CDR3nt: TGTGCCAGCTCCCCCAGGGTAGTGGCGGGGGAGCTGTTTTTT; d_gene: NA; v_gene: TRBV7-9; j_gene: TRBJ2-2; abundance: NA
CDR3aa: CASIAGGSYEQYF; CDR3nt: TGTGCCAGCATAGCAGGAGGCTCCTACGAGCAGTACTTC; d_gene: NA; v_gene: TRBV28; j_gene: TRBJ2-7; abundance: NA
CDR3aa: CASSLQGTGSTYGYTF; CDR3nt: TGTGCCAGCAGCCTACAGGGTACAGGGTCTACCTATGGCTACACCTTC; d_gene: NA; v_gene: TRBV7-2; j_gene: TRBJ1-2; abundance: NA
CDR3aa: CASSPPVGSEQFF; CDR3nt: TGTGCCAGCAGTCCACCGGTGGGGTCTGAGCAGTTCTTC; d_gene: NA; v_gene: TRBV27; j_gene: TRBJ2-1; abundance: NA
CDR3aa: CASSINSNTEAFF; CDR3nt: TGTGCCAGTAGTATTAATTCGAACACTGAAGCTTTCTTT; d_gene: NA; v_gene: TRBV19; j_gene: TRBJ1-1; abundance: NA
CDR3aa: CASSEGQGGIYEQYF; CDR3nt: TGTGCCAGCAGCGAGGGACAGGGGGGTATCTACGAGCAGTACTTC; d_gene: TRBD1; v_gene: TRBV7-2; j_gene: TRBJ2-7; abundance: NA
CDR3aa: CAASRSGQETQYF; CDR3nt: TGTGCCGCGTCCCGATCGGGCCAAGAGACCCAGTACTTC; d_gene: NA; v_gene: TRBV24-1; j_gene: TRBJ2-5; abundance: NA
CDR3aa: CASSLGGTSTDTQYF; CDR3nt: TGTGCCAGCAGCTTAGGTGGGACTAGCACAGATACGCAGTATTTT; d_gene: NA; v_gene: TRBV7-2; j_gene: TRBJ2-3; abundance: NA
CDR3aa: CASSPPRGGGNTEAFF; CDR3nt: TGTGCCAGCTCACCACCGCGCGGCGGCGGGAACACTGAAGCTTTCTTT; d_gene: NA; v_gene: TRBV18; j_gene: TRBJ1-1; abundance: few
CDR3aa: CASSRKPLNANEQFF; CDR3nt: TGTGCCAGCAGCCGGAAACCCCTAAACGCGAATGAGCAGTTCTTC; d_gene: NA; v_gene: TRBV7-6; j_gene: TRBJ2-1; abundance: NA
CDR3aa: CASSLGFRAGSNEQFF; CDR3nt: TGTGCCAGCAGCTTAGGGTTTCGAGCGGGCTCCAATGAGCAGTTCTTC; d_gene: NA; v_gene: TRBV11-3; j_gene: TRBJ2-1; abundance: NA
CDR3aa: CASSSWEGGNEQFF; CDR3nt: TGTGCCAGCAGCTCTTGGGAAGGGGGCAATGAGCAGTTCTTC; d_gene: NA; v_gene: TRBV7-9; j_gene: TRBJ2-1; abundance: NA
CDR3aa: CASSYETGWETQYF; CDR3nt: TGTGCCAGCAGCTACGAGACAGGGTGGGAGACCCAGTACTTC; d_gene: TRBD1; v_gene: TRBV5-6; j_gene: TRBJ2-5; abundance: NA
CDR3aa: CASSRSGQYNQPQHF; CDR3nt: TGTGCCAGCAGCCGCTCTGGACAGTACAATCAGCCCCAGCATTTT; d_gene: NA; v_gene: TRBV7-2; j_gene: TRBJ1-5; abundance: NA
CDR3aa: CASSTGQGDEKLFF; CDR3nt: TGCGCCAGCAGCACAGGACAGGGTGATGAAAAACTGTTTTTT; d_gene: TRBD1; v_gene: TRBV5-1; j_gene: TRBJ1-4; abundance: NA
CDR3aa: CASQTRGSYGYTF; CDR3nt: TGTGCCAGTCAGACTCGGGGGTCCTATGGCTACACCTTC; d_gene: NA; v_gene: TRBV6-5; j_gene: TRBJ1-2; abundance: NA
CDR3aa: CASSQPTGEQYF; CDR3nt: TGTGCCAGCAGCCAACCAACGGGTGAGCAGTACTTC; d_gene: NA; v_gene: TRBV3-1/TRBV3-2; j_gene: TRBJ2-7; abundance: NA
CDR3aa: CASSPRAGTVNEKLFF; CDR3nt: TGTGCCAGCTCACCCCGGGCCGGGACGGTAAATGAAAAACTGTTTTTT; d_gene: NA; v_gene: TRBV18; j_gene: TRBJ1-4; abundance: few
CDR3aa: CASSLTDTQYF; CDR3nt: TGTGCCAGCAGCTTAACAGATACGCAGTATTTT; d_gene: NA; v_gene: TRBV7-9; j_gene: TRBJ2-3; abundance: few
CDR3aa: CASSPLAGSEQYF; CDR3nt: TGCGCCAGCAGCCCGCTAGCGGGAAGCGAGCAGTACTTC; d_gene: TRBD2; v_gene: TRBV4-3; j_gene: TRBJ2-7; abundance: NA
CDR3aa: CASIRRGTGELFF; CDR3nt: TGTGCCAGTATTCGCCGGGGCACCGGGGAGCTGTTTTTT; d_gene: NA; v_gene: TRBV19; j_gene: TRBJ2-2; abundance: few
CDR3aa: CASSSRTSGPYNEQFF; CDR3nt: TGTGCCAGTAGTTCTCGGACTAGCGGTCCCTACAATGAGCAGTTCTTC; d_gene: TRBD2; v_gene: TRBV19; j_gene: TRBJ2-1; abundance: NA
CDR3aa: CASSTKGYTEAFF; CDR3nt: TGTGCCAGCAGCACGAAGGGGTACACTGAAGCTTTCTTT; d_gene: NA; v_gene: TRBV28; j_gene: TRBJ1-1; abundance: NA
CDR3aa: CASSSPQAIGGNQPQHF; CDR3nt: TGTGCCAGCAGTTCCCCACAGGCTATAGGAGGCAATCAGCCCCAGCATTTT; d_gene: NA; v_gene: TRBV28; j_gene: TRBJ1-5; abundance: NA
CDR3aa: CASTPPGIPDTQYF; CDR3nt: TGTGCCAGCACCCCCCCTGGGATCCCAGATACGCAGTATTTT; d_gene: NA; v_gene: TRBV6-5; j_gene: TRBJ2-3; abundance: once
CDR3aa: CASSQVEGNTEAFF; CDR3nt: TGTGCCAGCAGCCAAGTGGAGGGGAACACTGAAGCTTTCTTT; d_gene: NA; v_gene: TRBV3-1/TRBV3-2; j_gene: TRBJ1-1; abundance: NA
CDR3aa: CASSLVGGSFEQYF; CDR3nt: TGTGCCAGCAGTCTCGTAGGAGGCTCGTTTGAGCAGTACTTC; d_gene: NA; v_gene: TRBV28; j_gene: TRBJ2-7; abundance: NA
CDR3aa: CASSFEGLDTQYF; CDR3nt: TGTGCCAGCAGCTTTGAAGGTCTAGATACGCAGTATTTT; d_gene: NA; v_gene: TRBV11-2; j_gene: TRBJ2-3; abundance: NA
CDR3aa: CASSKSRDSPLHF; CDR3nt: TGTGCCAGCAGCAAGAGCCGGGATTCACCCCTCCACTTT; d_gene: NA; v_gene: TRBV7-9; j_gene: TRBJ1-6; abundance: NA
CDR3aa: CASSLSIGANTEAFF; CDR3nt: TGCGCCAGCAGCTTATCAATCGGGGCCAACACTGAAGCTTTCTTT; d_gene: NA; v_gene: TRBV5-1; j_gene: TRBJ1-1; abundance: medium-sized
CDR3aa: CASSTELADSNQPQHF; CDR3nt: TGTGCCAGTAGTACCGAGCTTGCGGACAGCAATCAGCCCCAGCATTTT; d_gene: NA; v_gene: TRBV19; j_gene: TRBJ1-5; abundance: NA
CDR3aa: CASSTRDELFF; CDR3nt: TGTGCCAGCAGCACGCGGGACGAGCTGTTTTTT; d_gene: NA; v_gene: TRBV7-9; j_gene: TRBJ2-2; abundance: NA
CDR3aa: CASSYGGGTGGTGYGYTF; CDR3nt: TGTGCCAGCAGTTACGGCGGGGGGACAGGGGGCACGGGCTATGGCTACACCTTC; d_gene: TRBD1; v_gene: TRBV28; j_gene: TRBJ1-2; abundance: few
CDR3aa: CASSQLLRGQNSPLHF; CDR3nt: TGCGCCAGCAGCCAATTACTCCGGGGCCAGAATTCACCCCTCCACTTT; d_gene: NA; v_gene: TRBV4-3; j_gene: TRBJ1-6; abundance: NA
CDR3aa: CASSPIPRDRYGYTF; CDR3nt: TGTGCCAGCAGCCCCATACCCCGGGACAGGTATGGCTACACCTTC; d_gene: TRBD1; v_gene: TRBV5-6; j_gene: TRBJ1-2; abundance: NA
CDR3aa: CASSLSDWGTEAFF; CDR3nt: TGTGCCAGCAGTTTATCTGACTGGGGAACTGAAGCTTTCTTT; d_gene: NA; v_gene: TRBV6-2/TRBV6-3; j_gene: TRBJ1-1; abundance: NA
CDR3aa: CASSSIEGQPQHF; CDR3nt: TGTGCCAGCAGTTCGATCGAGGGCCAGCCCCAGCATTTT; d_gene: NA; v_gene: TRBV7-2; j_gene: TRBJ1-5; abundance: NA